This TCR beta chain emerged from a study of shared clonotypes between healthy human individuals. Study-wide findings and caveats: Non-shared clonotypes were found to have lower generation probabilities than the clonotypes that were shared by all four of the sorted-subset donors. Read depth was anticipated to influence clonotype sharing among donors.

This was a deep-level run. TCRdb's table, derived via immunoSEQ multiplex PCR, lists solely in-frame clones and lacks some. The sample holds under 850,000 clones, about 92% seen once. Selected positively for CCR7 and CD45RO-negative, naive CD8 cells excluded terminally differentiated effector memory CD45RA+ cells. As regards this clone: No antigen is known for it.

The germline V and J ends were trimmed by 0 bases and 4 bases, with 6 bases remaining between them. The CDR3 is made up of 13 amino acids. The germline V gene has CDR1 MNHEY and CDR2 SVGAGI. V and J are TRBV6-5 and TRBJ1-2; no firm D call. The sample comprised naive CD8+ T cells sorted from blood. This clonotype originated in a man aged 25-45 years in good health. The chain's CDR3 is CASSYSGLYGYTF. CDR3 coding DNA: TGTGCCAGCAGTTACTCAGGCCTCTATGGCTACACCTTC.